The clone carrying this T cell receptor (beta chain) has a count of ten or more. The record originates from a study of T cells in Graves' hyperthyroidism and ophthalmopathy. At the level of the study: Peripheral blood collection took place at initial diagnosis, before any treatment.

Authors of the study amplified TCR beta CDR3 regions from RNA transcripts. The HTBI primer set drove a first-round RT-PCR of the TCR CDR3. MiXCR, applied by TCRdb to the multiplex PCR reads, yields one record per CDR3 protein. The sample consists of 140,000 or so distinct CDR3 sequences, 22% of them appearing once. CDR3 length: 13 residues. Germline CDR1 SGHTA, CDR2 FQGNSA. Trimming cost V 2 bases and J 10 bases; bases outside gene matches: 7. Based on clinical symptoms, serum thyroxine and TRAb, thyroid ultrasound and orbital computed tomography, diagnoses were reached. The rearrangement uses TRBV7-2 and TRBJ1-1; TRBD1 agrees at 7 bases. This receptor was taken from a woman in her forties or fifties with Graves' hyperthyroidism that later progressed to Graves' ophthalmopathy. Sequences were obtained from blood. For the CDR3, the DNA is TGTGCCAGCAGCTTAAGTGGGGACAGAGTAGCTTTCTTT. Protein: CASSLSGDRVAFF.